Shown below are 14 T cell receptor beta chains from a single sample sequenced in a study of blood T cell repertoires in COVID-19. The data were produced by immunoSEQ multiplex PCR, yet TCRdb's version contains in-frame clones alone and is incomplete. The data contain 85,000 to 90,000 clones, more than 75% of them singletons. Sequencing was performed on peripheral blood. The receptors stem from a human donor in a cohort sampled during active COVID-19.

The chain joins TRBV11-2 to TRBJ2-5, with a weak D call TRBD1 (5 bases). V was trimmed by 5 bases and J by 4 bases, leaving 17 bases between them. The CDR3 totals 15 residues. Per the germline V gene, CDR1 is SGHAT and CDR2 is FQNNGV. For the CDR3, the DNA is TGTGCCAGCAGCGACCCCTCGGTCAGGGCAGAGACCCAGTACTTC. This encodes CASSDPSVRAETQYF.

This rearrangement joins TRBV24-1 to TRBJ2-2; 7 nucleotides agree with TRBD2. V trimming: 3 bases; J trimming: 7 bases; junction bases outside the gene matches: 4. The V gene's germline CDR1 is KGHDR and CDR2 SFDVKD. CDR3 length: 14 residues. Written as DNA, the CDR3 is TGTGCCACCAGTGATGCGGGAGCGGTCGGGGAGCTGTTTTTT. Translating it yields CATSDAGAVGELFF.

The chain joins TRBV6-1 to TRBJ1-1; 7 bases align to TRBD1. The CDR3 covers 14 residues. The germline V gene has CDR1 MNHNS and CDR2 SASEGT. V trimming: 1 base; J trimming: 11 bases; junction bases outside the gene matches: 10. The CDR3 DNA reads TGTGCCAGCAGTGAAGAAAGGGGGCGTGTGCAGGCTTTCTTT. This gives the protein CASSEERGRVQAFF.

The chain recombines TRBV5-6 with TRBJ1-6; 7 bases line up with TRBD1. The junction had 5 bases not matched to a gene; V was cut back by 2 bases and J by 6 bases. CDR1 SGHDT and CDR2 YYEEEE come from the germline V gene. This CDR3 comprises 15 residues. This chain's CDR3 is CASSFSGTVNSPLHF. As DNA, the CDR3 is TGTGCCAGCAGCTTCTCCGGGACAGTTAATTCACCCCTCCACTTT.

This clone was seen a few times. The chain combines TRBV7-9 with TRBJ1-1; D may be TRBD1 (5 bases). Looked up from germline, CDR1 is SEHNR and CDR2 is FQNEAQ (reference sequence). The CDR3 spans 14 residues. V gave up 5 bases and J gave up 5 bases, with 15 bases separating them. This CDR3 is CASSQVRGTTEAFF. The CDR3, as DNA: TGTGCCAGCAGCCAAGTCCGGGGGACGACTGAAGCTTTCTTT.

J is TRBJ2-7 and V is TRBV18, with TRBD1 as a possible D gene (5 bases). V dropped 1 base and J dropped 5 bases, with 18 bases sitting between them. The CDR3 runs to 16 residues. From germline, CDR1 is KGHSH and CDR2 LQKENI. The CDR3 region is CASSPRVARGFHEQYF. In DNA form, the CDR3 reads TGTGCCAGCTCACCACGGGTAGCTAGGGGATTCCACGAGCAGTACTTC.

The V and J genes are TRBV4-1 and TRBJ2-5, with TRBD1 matching over 7 bases. The CDR3 loop spans 14 amino acids. The germline gives CDR1 MGHRA, CDR2 YSYEKL. The V and J ends lost 0 bases and 5 bases, in that order; junction bases with no gene match: 3. CDR3 bases: TGCGCCAGCAGCCAAGACTGGGGACAGGAGACCCAGTACTTC. It is translated as CASSQDWGQETQYF.

The chain links TRBV11-2 to TRBJ2-7; 9 bases align to TRBD1. J lost 3 bases, V lost 0 bases, and 3 bases had no gene match. Germline V gene data show CDR1 as SGHAT and CDR2 as FQNNGV. The CDR3 has 15 amino acids. CDR3 region: CASSLDRDRDYEQYF. CDR3 bases: TGTGCCAGCAGCTTAGATCGGGACAGGGACTACGAGCAGTACTTC.

The rearrangement joins TRBV19 to TRBJ2-7, with 8 bases identical to TRBD1. The J segment lost 0 bases and the V segment lost 4 bases, leaving 5 bases of the junction unmatched. Germline CDR1 LNHDA, CDR2 SQIVND (reference sequence). The CDR3 totals 15 residues. The CDR3 nucleotides are TGTGCCAGTAGTAGGCGACAGGGGTCCTCCTACGAGCAGTACTTC. Protein: CASSRRQGSSYEQYF. Filled out from reference TRBV19 and TRBJ2-7, the complete variable domain reads DGGITQSPKYLFRKEGQNVTLSCEQNLNHDAMYWYRQDPGQGLRLIYYSQIVNDFQKGDIAEGYSVSREKKESFPLTVTSAQKNPTAFYLCASSRRQGSSYEQYFGPGTRLTVT.

CDR3 protein: CASSLVAIQETQYF. The CDR3 region has the DNA TGTGCCAGCAGCTTAGTAGCGATTCAAGAGACCCAGTACTTC. The gene calls are TRBV11-2 and TRBJ2-5, with D possibly being TRBD2 (5 bases). V was cut by 1 base and J by 2 bases, with 8 bases left in between. The V gene's germline CDR1 is SGHAT and CDR2 FQNNGV. This CDR3 is built from 14 residues.

This clone was observed a single time. This chain joins TRBV11-2 and TRBJ2-7, with a weak D call TRBD1 (6 bases). The V and J ends lost 5 bases and 0 bases respectively, with 11 bases between them. This CDR3 has 14 residues. Germline CDR1 and CDR2: SGHAT and FQNNGV. CDR3 DNA: TGTGCCAGCAGCCACGTCAGGGGCTCCTACGAGCAGTACTTC. It yields the protein CASSHVRGSYEQYF.

The chain carries TRBV30 and TRBJ2-2; a weak D match, TRBD2 (5 bases). The V gene lost 5 bases and the J gene lost 9 bases, with 19 bases spanning the gap. CDR3 length: 14 residues. The V gene's germline CDR1 is GTSNPN and CDR2 SVGIG (reference sequence). CDR3 DNA sequence: TGTGCCTGGTCCATAGAGACTAAATCCCGGGAGCTGTTTTTT. As protein: CAWSIETKSRELFF.

The rearrangement uses TRBV5-4 and TRBJ2-7; 9 nucleotides line up with TRBD2. CDR3 length: 16 amino acids. V was clipped by 4 bases and J by 0 bases; unmatched bases: 8. Germline V lookup: CDR1 SGHNT, CDR2 YYREEE (reference sequence). Written as DNA, the CDR3 is TGTGCCAGCAGCCTCCGACTAGCGGATAGCTCCTACGAGCAGTACTTC. This gives the protein CASSLRLADSSYEQYF.

The chain is built from TRBV6-2 or TRBV6-3 and TRBJ1-5, with 7 bases identical to TRBD1. Germline V gene sequence: CDR1 MNHEY, CDR2 SVGEGT. V lost 2 bases, J lost 2 bases, and 0 bases stayed unmatched. This CDR3 comprises 14 residues. The CDR3 DNA reads as TGTGCCAGCAGTTACGGGACAGGCAATCAGCCCCAGCATTTT. Translating it yields CASSYGTGNQPQHF.